The T cell receptor (beta chain) under discussion was sequenced for a study of monozygotic twins with inflammatory bowel disease. The quantity of total RNA per TCR library was roughly 3,800 ng. Eight reactions per sample, run separately, yielded cDNA. The cDNA of both the TCRalpha and TCRbeta chains was subjected to two nested PCRs of about 15 and 9 cycles. Reanalyzing the 5' RACE reads, TCRdb keeps one entry per CDR3 protein, without DNA. The table for this sample gives 150,000 to 200,000 distinct CDR3 sequences. This CDR3 is built from 17 residues. Germline-derived CDR1 and CDR2 are GTSNPN and SVGIG (reference sequence). Researchers isolated total RNA from whole blood without sorting T cells.

The chain carries TRBV30 and TRBJ2-7; no DNA is available, so the TRBD2 call from TCRdb remains unchecked. The sequence came from a human donor with ulcerative colitis or Crohn's disease, or a healthy co-twin of an affected twin (not recorded which). Sequencing was done on a sample of blood. CDR3 loop: CAWSVGVFGGHPYEQYF.